This T cell receptor beta chain was sequenced for a study of blood T cell repertoires in COVID-19. About the research overall: The samples span acute and convalescent COVID-19 from the United States, Italy and Spain. PBMCs, B-cell-depleted T cells, or T cells were the source of the cDNA or gDNA that made up the material.

The CDR3 contains 12 residues. CDR1 and CDR2 (germline): GTSNPN, SVGIG (reference sequence). V lost 1 base and J lost 9, with 12 bases in between. Authors' analysis steps: From reference gene primer amplification, estimates of nucleated cell counts were derived. Produced via immunoSEQ multiplex PCR; TCRdb's table is partial and in-frame only. D and trimming come from the DNA, and the V and J calls and clone size come from that table. The sample has about 100,000 clones, around four fifths seen once. The chain is built from TRBV30 and TRBJ1-1; D is perhaps TRBD1 (5 bases). The sample was peripheral blood. This clonotype was obtained from a man aged 50 to 60 with active or convalescent COVID-19. Here the CDR3 DNA reads TGTGCCTGGAGTGAACTCGACAGCAAAGCTTTCTTT. It yields the protein CAWSELDSKAFF.